The 15 T cell receptor beta chains given below trace back to one sample, sequenced in a study of T-cell reconstitution after alpha-beta-depleted transplantation in children. Unique molecular identifiers tagged the TCRbeta library. One entry per CDR3 protein results from TCRdb running MiXCR on the PCR reads. The data show about 500,000 distinct CDR3 sequences, over 25% seen once. The material sequenced was PBMCs from the stem cell graft donor, taken from the stem cell graft. These TCRs come from a human donor who donated a stem cell graft to a child with aplastic anemia.

The genes are TRBV7-3 and TRBJ2-3; D uncertain. Trimming removed 4 bases at V and 4 bases at J, with 9 bases between. CDR1 SGHTA and CDR2 FQGTGA come from the germline V gene. CDR3 length equals 13 residues. CDR3 loop: CASSSYSADTQYF. CDR3 nucleotide sequence: TGTGCCAGCAGCTCGTACTCGGCAGATACGCAGTATTTT.

This chain connects TRBV5-1 to TRBJ1-1, with D possibly being TRBD1 (6 bases). The CDR3 runs 17 residues. Deletions cut 4 bases from V and 3 bases from J, with 22 bases between. Germline CDR1 SGHRS, CDR2 YFSETQ. The chain's CDR3 is CASSPQMGAVSYTEAFF. CDR3 sequence (DNA): TGCGCCAGCAGCCCCCAGATGGGGGCAGTCTCCTACACTGAAGCTTTCTTT. The entire variable domain, with the rest obtained from reference TRBV5-1 and TRBJ1-1, is as follows: KAGVTQTPRYLIKTRGQQVTLSCSPISGHRSVSWYQQTPGQGLQFLFEYFSETQRNKGNFPGRFSGRQFSNSRSEMNVSTLELGDSALYLCASSPQMGAVSYTEAFFGQGTRLTVV.

The chain carries TRBV20-1 and TRBJ2-7; tentatively, D is TRBD1 (5 bases). V was pared by 6 bases and J by 6 bases, with 15 bases between. The CDR3 has 12 residues. Per germline, CDR1 DFQATT and CDR2 SNEGSKA (reference sequence). The CDR3 DNA reads as TGCAGTGCCGCGTGGGGCCTCGTCGAGCAGTACTTC. Its protein product is CSAAWGLVEQYF.

The gene calls are TRBV29-1 and TRBJ2-1; D gene ambiguous. The length of the CDR3 is 14 residues. Deletions cut 2 bases from V and 0 bases from J, with 8 bases between. Germline V gives CDR1 SQVTM, CDR2 ANQGSEA. CDR3 residues: CSVEMGTSYNEQFF. CDR3 in DNA: TGCAGCGTTGAAATGGGAACCTCCTACAATGAGCAGTTCTTC.

V gene TRBV20-1 combines with J gene TRBJ1-2; D is unresolved. V gave up 1 base and J gave up 0 bases, with 15 bases separating them. The germline CDR1 and CDR2 sequences are DFQATT and SNEGSKA (reference sequence). The CDR3 runs 16 residues. DNA of the CDR3: TGCAGTGCTAGAGGCGGCCGGCCCAAAGCTAACTATGGCTACACCTTC. Translation: CSARGGRPKANYGYTF.

In this sample, this clonotype turned up a few times. The chain uses TRBV6-5 and TRBJ1-2; D is ambiguous. CDR1 is MNHEY and CDR2 is SVGAGI in the germline V gene. V was shortened by 5 bases and J by 3 bases, with 13 bases between the two germline ends. This CDR3 has 14 amino acids. In DNA, the CDR3 is TGTGCCAGCAGTCTACTATGGGGTGACTATGGCTACACCTTC. It encodes CASSLLWGDYGYTF.

This clonotype has a handful of counts. The chain links TRBV7-6 to TRBJ2-3; 8 bases align to TRBD2. V shed 1 base and J 1 base; nucleotides not matched to a gene: 7. Germline CDR1 is SGHVS and CDR2 is FNYEAQ. CDR3 length: 17 amino acids. DNA of the CDR3: TGTGCCAGCAGCTTAGAGGTAGCGGGACCTCGCACAGATACGCAGTATTTT. The encoded protein is CASSLEVAGPRTDTQYF.

V usage is TRBV7-2 and J usage is TRBJ1-5, with unresolved D. The V end lost 0 bases, the J end lost 3 bases, and 12 bases lay between the germline ends. Looked up from germline, CDR1 is SGHTA and CDR2 is FQGNSA. This CDR3 is 16 amino acids long. DNA for the CDR3: TGTGCCAGCAGCTTAGCGCTTGGGGTTACCAATCAGCCCCAGCATTTT. This sequence encodes CASSLALGVTNQPQHF.

In its sample, this clonotype was seen a few times. This chain links TRBV20-1 with TRBJ2-7; 9 bases fit TRBD1. Trimming took 2 bases from V and 2 from J; bases not matched to a gene: 7. The CDR3 consists of 15 residues. Germline CDR1 is DFQATT and CDR2 is SNEGSKA (reference sequence). The CDR3 loop reads CSARPYGDRAYEQYF. The CDR3 nucleotides read TGCAGTGCTAGACCCTATGGGGACAGGGCCTACGAGCAGTACTTC.

This clonotype was counted between two and nine times. The V call is TRBV24-1, the J call TRBJ2-1; 10 nucleotides match TRBD2. Germline V gives CDR1 KGHDR, CDR2 SFDVKD. The CDR3 length is 13 residues. V was pared by 6 bases and J by 8 bases, with 3 bases of the junction left unmatched. CDR3 DNA: TGTGCCACCAGTTTAGCGGGAGGAGATGAGCAGTTCTTC. This codes for CATSLAGGDEQFF.

The chain joins TRBV9 to TRBJ2-7; tentatively, D is TRBD2 (5 bases). V shed 2 bases and J shed 6 bases, with 15 bases lying between them. The V gene's germline CDR1 is SGDLS and CDR2 YYNGEE. The CDR3 is made up of 14 amino acids. CDR3 DNA: TGTGCCAGCAGCGTGGACGGAGGCCGGGGCGAGCAGTACTTC. Its protein is CASSVDGGRGEQYF.

In its sample, this clonotype was seen once. The rearrangement uses TRBV5-4 and TRBJ2-2, with a tentative D call TRBD1 (6 bases). The CDR3 totals 15 residues. Per the germline V gene, CDR1 is SGHNT and CDR2 is YYREEE (reference sequence). V gave up 5 bases and J gave up 2 bases, with 13 bases separating them. The CDR3 DNA reads as TGTGCCAGCAGTTCCCGGGACACCAACACCGGGGAGCTGTTTTTT. It is translated as CASSSRDTNTGELFF.

This clonotype was seen a handful of times. This chain links TRBV6-2 or TRBV6-3 with TRBJ2-3; D gene uncertain. V was pared by 5 bases and J by 4 bases, with 13 bases between. The length of the CDR3 is 14 residues. Germline V gene lookup returns CDR1 MNHEY and CDR2 SVGEGT. Here the CDR3 reads CASSPGFGADTQYF. CDR3 DNA: TGTGCCAGCAGTCCTGGATTTGGGGCAGATACGCAGTATTTT.

V gene TRBV20-1 combines with J gene TRBJ1-3; D may be TRBD1 (5 bases). CDR3 length: 16 residues. CDR1 is DFQATT and CDR2 is SNEGSKA in the germline V gene (reference sequence). V dropped 5 bases and J dropped 0 bases, with 17 bases sitting between them. The CDR3 region has the DNA TGCAGTGCTGCGATGGGACCCCTCTACTCTGGAAACACCATATATTTT. Protein sequence: CSAAMGPLYSGNTIYF.

This clonotype turned up a few times. This chain uses TRBV5-1 with TRBJ1-1; D ambiguous. The CDR3 has 13 residues. V was clipped by 0 bases and J by 3 bases, with 6 bases between them. Germline lookup yields CDR1 SGHRS and CDR2 YFSETQ. Written as DNA, the CDR3 is TGCGCCAGCAGCTTGGGCTTCGACACTGAAGCTTTCTTT. Amino acid sequence: CASSLGFDTEAFF. The complete variable domain, with remaining parts taken from reference TRBV5-1 and TRBJ1-1, reads KAGVTQTPRYLIKTRGQQVTLSCSPISGHRSVSWYQQTPGQGLQFLFEYFSETQRNKGNFPGRFSGRQFSNSRSEMNVSTLELGDSALYLCASSLGFDTEAFFGQGTRLTVV.